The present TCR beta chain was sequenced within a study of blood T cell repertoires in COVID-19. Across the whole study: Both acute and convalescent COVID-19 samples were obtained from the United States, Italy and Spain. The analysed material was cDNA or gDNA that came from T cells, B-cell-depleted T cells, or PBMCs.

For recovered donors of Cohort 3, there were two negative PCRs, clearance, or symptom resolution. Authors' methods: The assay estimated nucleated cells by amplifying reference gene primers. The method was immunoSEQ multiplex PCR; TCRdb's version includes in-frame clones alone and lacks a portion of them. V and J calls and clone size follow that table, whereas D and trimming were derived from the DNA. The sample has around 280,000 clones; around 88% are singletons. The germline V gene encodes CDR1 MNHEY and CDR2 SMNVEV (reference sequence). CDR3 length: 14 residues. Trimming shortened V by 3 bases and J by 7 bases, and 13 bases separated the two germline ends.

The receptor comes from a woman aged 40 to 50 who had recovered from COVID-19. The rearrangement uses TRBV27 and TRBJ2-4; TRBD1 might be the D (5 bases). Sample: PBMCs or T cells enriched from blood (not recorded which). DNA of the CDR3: TGTGCCAGCAGTTTTCAGGGCCCTAAGAACATTCAGTACTTC. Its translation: CASSFQGPKNIQYF.